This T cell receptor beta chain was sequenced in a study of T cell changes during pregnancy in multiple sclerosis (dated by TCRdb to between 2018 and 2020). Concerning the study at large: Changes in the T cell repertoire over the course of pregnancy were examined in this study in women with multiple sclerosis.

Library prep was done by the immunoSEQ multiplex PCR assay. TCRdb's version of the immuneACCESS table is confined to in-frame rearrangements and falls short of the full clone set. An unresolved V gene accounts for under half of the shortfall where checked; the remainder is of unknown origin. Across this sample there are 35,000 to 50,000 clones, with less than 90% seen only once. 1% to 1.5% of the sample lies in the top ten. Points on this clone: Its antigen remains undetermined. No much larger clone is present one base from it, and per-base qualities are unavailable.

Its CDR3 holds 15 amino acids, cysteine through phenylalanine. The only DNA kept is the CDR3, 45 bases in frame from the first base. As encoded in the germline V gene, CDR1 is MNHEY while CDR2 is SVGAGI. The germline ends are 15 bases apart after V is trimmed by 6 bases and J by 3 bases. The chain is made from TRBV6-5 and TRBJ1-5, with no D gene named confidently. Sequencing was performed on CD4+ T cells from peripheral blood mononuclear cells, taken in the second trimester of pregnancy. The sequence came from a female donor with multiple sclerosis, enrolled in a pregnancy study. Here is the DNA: TGTGCCAGCAGACTCCGGGGAGGGTCCAATCAGCCCCAGCATTTT. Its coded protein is CASRLRGGSNQPQHF.